This TCR beta chain was documented in a study of CD8 T cell repertoires and HIV-1 epitope variants. Turning to the study itself: T cells were stimulated with Twenty-five Gag and Nef peptides separately. Epitopes were three Gag families plus Nef HW9 and YT9. The baseline condition was 1M T cells left uncultured. The study, taken as a whole, reports: No clonotypes responded to the TAALDMSHF plasma variant; roughly five recognized KF9, one HW9.

Data came from immunoSEQ multiplex PCR; TCRdb stores just in-frame clones and leaves some out. Among several thousand clones listed, approximately 65% were seen once. To note about this clone: The antigen remains undetermined.

The TCR sequence derives from a male donor with HIV. Sequenced input: cultured CD8+ T cells derived from PBMCs.

CDR3 DNA sequence: TGTGCCAGCAACACAGGGGGCTCCAATCAGCCCCAGCATTTT. Translated: CASNTGGSNQPQHF. The chain has TRBV6-6 and TRBJ1-5; 9 nucleotides agree with TRBD1. This CDR3 spans 14 amino acids. Germline CDR1 reads MNHNY; CDR2 reads SVGAGI (reference sequence). The ends lost 7 bases at V and 3 bases at J; junction bases unmatched: 4.